A selection of T cell receptor beta chains follows, all from one sample in a study of control samples from healthy donors and cancer patients. Only in-frame clones appear in the TCRdb table, and some are missing; sequencing was by immunoSEQ multiplex PCR. The top ten clones hold around 0.95% of a sample with 85,000 to 95,000 clones, about 89% of them seen once. What was sequenced was blood. These receptors all stem from a woman in her 30s in good health. Each CDR3 is given with its conserved first and last residue. The D gene is left open where the match is weak. Rows may omit the clone size; those that give it use once, few, many or a size class.

clone size,J gene,V gene,CDR3 length,D gene,CDR3 DNA,CDR3 protein
-,TRBJ2-5,TRBV11-2,15,TRBD1,TGTGCCAGCAGCCGGTCAGGGGGACCGCAAGAGACCCAGTACTTC,CASSRSGGPQETQYF
-,TRBJ1-2,TRBV10-3,16,TRBD1,TGTGCCATCAGTGTGAACCGGGGACAGGACCTATATGGCTACACCTTC,CAISVNRGQDLYGYTF
few,TRBJ1-1,TRBV6-5,15,TRBD1,TGTGCCAGCAGTTACCGGGACAGTTATAACCCTGAAGCTTTCTTT,CASSYRDSYNPEAFF
few,TRBJ1-1,TRBV5-6,15,-,TGTGCCAGCAGCTCCTCACAGATAATGAACACTGAAGCTTTCTTT,CASSSSQIMNTEAFF
-,TRBJ1-1,TRBV27,14,-,TGTGCCAGCAGTTTACGGGGGAAGAACACTGAAGCTTTCTTT,CASSLRGKNTEAFF
-,TRBJ1-1,TRBV7-3,13,-,TGTGCCAGCCGGTTGGGGGTGAACACTGAAGCTTTCTTT,CASRLGVNTEAFF
few,TRBJ2-1,TRBV11-2,17,TRBD2,TGTGCCAGCAGCTTTGGGGCTAGCGGGGGTCTGTGGAATGAGCAGTTCTTC,CASSFGASGGLWNEQFF
-,TRBJ2-6,TRBV6-1,17,-,TGTGCCAGCAGTGAAGCGTTAATTAGCTCTGGGGCCAACGTCCTGACTTTC,CASSEALISSGANVLTF
-,TRBJ2-7,TRBV5-4,15,TRBD1,TGTGCCAGCAGCTTGACAGGGGGTGTATCCTACGAGCAGTACTTC,CASSLTGGVSYEQYF
-,TRBJ2-7,TRBV2,14,-,TGTGCCAGCTTCCCGGGGGTATCTGGGTACGAGCAGTACTTC,CASFPGVSGYEQYF
few,TRBJ1-1,TRBV6-5,15,-,TGTGCCAGCAGTTACACGTGGGGGATGAACACTGAAGCTTTCTTT,CASSYTWGMNTEAFF
-,TRBJ1-1,TRBV27,13,-,TGTGCCAGCAGTCTGAACAGGGACACTGAAGCTTTCTTT,CASSLNRDTEAFF
-,TRBJ1-3,TRBV30,14,TRBD1,TGTGCCTGGAGGGGACAGTACTCTGGAAACACCATATATTTT,CAWRGQYSGNTIYF
-,TRBJ1-5,TRBV6-1,13,-,TGTGCCAGCAGTGAATCTAGCAATCAGCCCCAGCATTTT,CASSESSNQPQHF
-,TRBJ2-7,TRBV28,16,-,TGTGCCAGCATTCCGAGAGGTCAGGGCGAATCCTACGAGCAGTACTTC,CASIPRGQGESYEQYF
few,TRBJ1-2,TRBV6-1,12,-,TGTGCCAGCAGTGAGGGGAGCTATGGCTACACCTTC,CASSEGSYGYTF
-,TRBJ2-1,TRBV30,14,TRBD2,TGTGCCTGGCGACTAGCGGGTTCCGTGAATGAGCAGTTCTTC,CAWRLAGSVNEQFF
-,TRBJ2-1,TRBV7-2,15,-,TGTGCCAGCAGGGAGACAGCCCTCTCCTACAATGAGCAGTTCTTC,CASRETALSYNEQFF
-,TRBJ2-7,TRBV7-6,15,TRBD2,TGTGCCAGCAGCCCAGATGAGCGGGAGCCCTACGAGCAGTACTTC,CASSPDEREPYEQYF
-,TRBJ1-2,TRBV20-1,13,-,TGCAGTGCTAGTGAGGGGGCTAACTATGGCTACACCTTC,CSASEGANYGYTF
-,TRBJ2-5,TRBV5-1,13,TRBD1,TGCGCCAGCAGCCCCGGACAGGGGGCGGCCCAGTACTTC,CASSPGQGAAQYF
once,TRBJ1-5,TRBV18,17,TRBD1,TGTGCCAGCTCACCGAACCTATCGGGACAGAGAAATCAGCCCCAGCATTTT,CASSPNLSGQRNQPQHF
-,TRBJ1-1,TRBV4-1,14,-,TGCGCCAGCAGCCTTGAGACACCGAACACTGAAGCTTTCTTT,CASSLETPNTEAFF
few,TRBJ2-2,TRBV5-1,15,-,TGCGCCAGCAGCTTGGATCCTCCGGGCACCGGGGAGCTGTTTTTT,CASSLDPPGTGELFF
-,TRBJ1-2,TRBV19,12,-,TGTGCCAGTAGTATACAGGGCCGCGGCTACACCTTC,CASSIQGRGYTF
-,TRBJ1-2,TRBV19,13,-,TGTGCCAGTAGCCCACAGGGAAGGTATGGCTACACCTTC,CASSPQGRYGYTF
-,TRBJ1-4,TRBV9,15,-,TGTGCCAGCAGCGTAAGGGGGGCAACTAATGAAAAACTGTTTTTT,CASSVRGATNEKLFF
-,TRBJ2-7,TRBV18,13,-,TGTGCCAGCTCACCACCGGGGGCCTGGGAGCAGTACTTC,CASSPPGAWEQYF
-,TRBJ1-2,TRBV19,16,TRBD1,TGTGCCAGTAGTATAGATAAAATCGGGACAGGAGGAGGCTACACCTTC,CASSIDKIGTGGGYTF
-,TRBJ1-5,TRBV28,15,-,TGTGCCAGCAGTTTATGGCAGGGAGGCAATCAGCCCCAGCATTTT,CASSLWQGGNQPQHF
-,TRBJ1-2,TRBV10-2,13,TRBD1,TGCGCCAGCAGCGGGACAGGGGACTATGGCTACACCTTC,CASSGTGDYGYTF
-,TRBJ2-3,TRBV4-2,16,TRBD2,TGTGCCAGCAGCCGGCCTAGTAGCGGGAGCACAGATACGCAGTATTTT,CASSRPSSGSTDTQYF
-,TRBJ2-2,TRBV28,14,-,TGTGCCAGCAGTGGTGGGTCGGGGGTCGGTGAGCTGTTTTTT,CASSGGSGVGELFF
-,TRBJ1-3,TRBV6-2/TRBV6-3,15,-,TGTGCCAGCAGTCCATTAGGGGTCGGCGCAAACACCATATATTTT,CASSPLGVGANTIYF
few,TRBJ1-6,TRBV19,14,-,TGTGCCAGCTCCTTTAGCTCCTATAATTCACCCCTCCACTTT,CASSFSSYNSPLHF
-,TRBJ2-3,TRBV29-1,12,-,TGCAGCGTTGAAGAAACAGCGGATACGCAGTATTTT,CSVEETADTQYF
-,TRBJ1-5,TRBV6-6,15,-,TGTGCCAGCAGTTACCAGGGGTATAGCAATCAGCCCCAGCATTTT,CASSYQGYSNQPQHF
-,TRBJ1-1,TRBV2,13,TRBD1,TGTGCCAGGTCGGGACAGTTTGTCGCTGAAGCTTTCTTT,CARSGQFVAEAFF
-,TRBJ1-1,TRBV27,15,TRBD1,TGTGCCAGCAGACGAGCAGGGGGCGGCCGTATCCAAGCTTTCTTT,CASRRAGGGRIQAFF
-,TRBJ2-5,TRBV9,14,TRBD2,TGTGCCAGCAGCGTCAAGGGAGGGACGGAGACCCAGTACTTC,CASSVKGGTETQYF
-,TRBJ2-1,TRBV2,18,TRBD2,TGTGCCAGCAGTGATGGGCTAGCGGGAGCCCTCGGGTACAATGAGCAGTTCTTC,CASSDGLAGALGYNEQFF
-,TRBJ1-4,TRBV13,16,-,TGTGCCAGCAGCTTAGGCAGTTGGGGAAGCGATGAAAAACTGTTTTTT,CASSLGSWGSDEKLFF
-,TRBJ2-7,TRBV28,17,-,TGTGCCAGCAGTTTCCTGAGTACGCCGACTTCCTCCTACGAGCAGTACTTC,CASSFLSTPTSSYEQYF
few,TRBJ1-5,TRBV3-1/TRBV3-2,14,-,TGTGCCAGCAGCCAAATGACAGGTGATCAGCCCCAGCATTTT,CASSQMTGDQPQHF
-,TRBJ2-7,TRBV6-5,14,TRBD1,TGTGCCAGCAGTCGGGACAGGGCGATCTACGAGCAGTACTTC,CASSRDRAIYEQYF
once,TRBJ1-3,TRBV28,15,-,TGTGCCAGCAGTTCCCTCGCGGGATCTGGAAACACCATATATTTT,CASSSLAGSGNTIYF
-,TRBJ2-2,TRBV19,16,TRBD1,TGTGCCAGTAGTATAGCATATTCAGGGGGCACCGGGGAGCTGTTTTTT,CASSIAYSGGTGELFF
-,TRBJ2-7,TRBV5-4,16,TRBD2,TGTGCCAGCAGCACTTCAGCGGGGGGGATCTCCTACGAGCAGTACTTC,CASSTSAGGISYEQYF
once,TRBJ1-2,TRBV18,17,TRBD1,TGTGCCAGCTCACCAAATGGCGGTGGACAGGGCAACTATGGCTACACCTTC,CASSPNGGGQGNYGYTF
-,TRBJ1-1,TRBV5-1,15,TRBD1,TGCGCCAGCAGCCCTGATGGACAGGGGTACACTGAAGCTTTCTTT,CASSPDGQGYTEAFF
-,TRBJ2-7,TRBV5-6,17,TRBD2,TGTGCCAGCAGCTTGAGAGGGGACTACTCCAATACCTACGAGCAGTACTTC,CASSLRGDYSNTYEQYF
-,TRBJ1-4,TRBV11-2,15,-,TGTGCCAGCAGCTTAGGGGGTACTACTAATGAAAAACTGTTTTTT,CASSLGGTTNEKLFF
-,TRBJ1-2,TRBV5-1,13,-,TGCGCCAGCAGCTTGGGCGGTCAGGGGGGCTACACCTTC,CASSLGGQGGYTF